This T cell receptor beta chain is drawn from a study of blood T cell repertoires in COVID-19. At the level of the study: Some COVID-19 samples were acute and others convalescent; all came from the United States, Italy and Spain. In each case, the material was cDNA or gDNA derived from T cells, B-cell-depleted T cells, or PBMCs.

Residents of about two dozen US areas, aged about 18 to 95 years, made up the participants. Sequencing used immunoSEQ multiplex PCR; TCRdb keeps in-frame clones, though not all of them. Of approximately 270,000 clones listed, around 92% were seen once; the top ten hold more than 1.5%. CDR3 length equals 13 residues. V was pared by 1 base and J by 6 bases, with 6 bases between. Germline V lookup: CDR1 MDHEN, CDR2 SYDVKM. Input material: PBMCs or T cells enriched from blood (not recorded which). The chain uses TRBV28 and TRBJ2-2; D unclear. This receptor was obtained from a woman aged 60-75 years who had recovered from COVID-19. CDR3 amino acids: CASSLYPAGELFF. The CDR3 bases are TGTGCCAGCAGTTTATATCCGGCCGGGGAGCTGTTTTTT.